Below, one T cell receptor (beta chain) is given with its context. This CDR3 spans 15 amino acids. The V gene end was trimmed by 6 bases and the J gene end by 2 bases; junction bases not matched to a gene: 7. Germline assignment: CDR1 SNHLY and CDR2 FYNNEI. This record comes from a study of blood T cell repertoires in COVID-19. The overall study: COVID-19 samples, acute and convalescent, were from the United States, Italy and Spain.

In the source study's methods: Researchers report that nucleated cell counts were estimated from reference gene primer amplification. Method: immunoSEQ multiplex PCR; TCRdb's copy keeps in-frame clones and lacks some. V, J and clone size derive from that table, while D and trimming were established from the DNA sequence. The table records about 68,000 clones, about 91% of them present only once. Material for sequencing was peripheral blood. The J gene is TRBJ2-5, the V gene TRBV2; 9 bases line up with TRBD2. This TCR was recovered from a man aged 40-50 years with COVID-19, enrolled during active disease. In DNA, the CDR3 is TGTGCCAGCAGAAGGGCTAGCGGGGTACAAGAGACCCAGTACTTC. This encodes CASRRASGVQETQYF. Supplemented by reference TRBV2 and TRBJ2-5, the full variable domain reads EPEVTQTPSHQVTQMGQEVILRCVPISNHLYFYWYRQILGQKVEFLVSFYNNEISEKSEIFDDQFSVERPDGSNFTLKIRSTKLEDSAMYFCASRRASGVQETQYFGPGTRLLVL.